What follows are 25 T cell receptor beta chains derived from one specimen sequenced in a study of blood T cell repertoires in COVID-19. The table came from immunoSEQ multiplex PCR; TCRdb's copy has only in-frame clones and leaves some out. The sample lists 59,000 or so clones, 70% to 85% occurring once. Input material: peripheral blood. The source is a man aged 55 to 69 with acute or convalescent COVID-19.

V is TRBV2 and J is TRBJ2-1; D not certain. V was cut by 5 bases and J by 9 bases, with 14 bases left in between. Germline V gene sequence: CDR1 SNHLY, CDR2 FYNNEI. CDR3 length: 13 residues. The CDR3: CASSSLGYGEQFF. The CDR3 DNA is TGTGCCAGCAGTTCCCTCGGTTATGGTGAGCAGTTCTTC.

The chain carries TRBV5-1 and TRBJ1-4; D may be TRBD1 (6 bases). The V and J ends lost 1 base and 3 bases respectively, with 10 bases between them. The germline CDR1 and CDR2 sequences are SGHRS and YFSETQ. The CDR3 spans 15 residues. The CDR3 loop reads CASSLWGQPNEKLFF. Written as DNA, the CDR3 is TGCGCCAGCAGCTTGTGGGGGCAGCCTAATGAAAAACTGTTTTTT.

This chain links TRBV9 with TRBJ2-3; 9 nucleotides line up with TRBD2. The CDR3 runs 16 residues. Trimming took 0 bases from V and 1 from J; bases not matched to a gene: 3. Germline V gene sequence: CDR1 SGDLS, CDR2 YYNGEE. The CDR3 sequence is CASSVGPSGGTDTQYF. CDR3 bases: TGTGCCAGCAGCGTAGGGCCTAGCGGGGGCACAGATACGCAGTATTTT.

V and J are TRBV28 and TRBJ1-3, with 7 bases lining up with TRBD1. Trimming at V came to 2 bases and at J to 6 bases, leaving 7 bases not matched to a gene. Looked up from germline, CDR1 is MDHEN and CDR2 is SYDVKM. The CDR3 spans 15 residues. CDR3 region: CASSLGGTVANTIYF. In nucleotides, the CDR3 is TGTGCCAGCAGTTTAGGGGGGACAGTGGCAAACACCATATATTTT. Together with reference TRBV28 and TRBJ1-3, the CDR3 gives the full variable domain: DVKVTQSSRYLVKRTGEKVFLECVQDMDHENMFWYRQDPGLGLRLIYFSYDVKMKEKGDIPEGYSVSREKKERFSLILESASTNQTSMYLCASSLGGTVANTIYFGEGSWLTVV.

This chain links TRBV5-1 with TRBJ1-1, with 9 bases identical to TRBD1. The CDR3 covers 14 residues. The V gene end was trimmed by 2 bases and the J gene end by 1 base; junction bases not matched to a gene: 0. Germline V CDR1 and CDR2: SGHRS, YFSETQ. This CDR3 is CASSLQGANTEAFF. The CDR3 DNA reads as TGCGCCAGCAGCTTACAGGGGGCGAACACTGAAGCTTTCTTT.

The V gene is TRBV7-2, the J gene TRBJ1-5, with D tentatively TRBD1 (5 bases). The ends were cut back, 6 bases at V and 0 bases at J, with 18 bases in the middle. CDR1 is SGHTA, CDR2 FQGNSA, per germline. CDR3 length equals 17 residues. DNA for the CDR3: TGTGCCAGCAGTCGAGGAGCAGGGTCCGCTAGCAATCAGCCCCAGCATTTT. Its translation: CASSRGAGSASNQPQHF.

This chain uses TRBV9 with TRBJ1-3; no clear D. Trimming left V 2 bases short and J 4 bases short, with 10 bases between. Germline V gives CDR1 SGDLS, CDR2 YYNGEE. This CDR3 is built from 14 residues. The CDR3 spells CASSVGESGNTIYF. The CDR3 DNA reads TGTGCCAGCAGCGTTGGGGAGTCGGGAAACACCATATATTTT.

This chain uses TRBV3-1 (or the pseudogene TRBV3-2) with TRBJ2-3; D possibly corresponds to TRBD1 (7 bases). The CDR3 has 14 amino acids. V lost 4 bases, J lost 5 bases, and 13 bases lay in between. CDR1 LGHDT and CDR2 YNNKEL come from the germline V gene (reference sequence). The DNA for the CDR3 is TGTGCCAGCAGCCTCAGGGGGGAAAGAGATACGCAGTATTTT. Residues: CASSLRGERDTQYF.

The chain combines TRBV19 with TRBJ2-2; D may be TRBD1 (5 bases). Looked up from germline, CDR1 is LNHDA and CDR2 is SQIVND (reference sequence). The V end was cut by 4 bases, the J end by 2 bases, with 14 bases between. CDR3 length: 16 residues. The CDR3 DNA reads as TGTGCCAGTAGTAGGGGCCACAAGAGTAACACCGGGGAGCTGTTTTTT. This gives the protein CASSRGHKSNTGELFF.

The genes are TRBV18 and TRBJ1-2; TRBD1 agrees at 9 bases. The junction had 6 bases not matched to a gene; V was cut back by 7 bases and J by 3 bases. This CDR3 has 14 residues. Germline CDR1 KGHSH, CDR2 LQKENI. CDR3 residues: CASFLGQGHYGYTF. The CDR3, as DNA: TGTGCCAGCTTCCTGGGACAGGGACACTATGGCTACACCTTC.

This chain connects TRBV10-3 to TRBJ1-4; TRBD1 matches at 12 bases. Germline V gene data show CDR1 as ENHRY and CDR2 as SYGVKD. Germline trimming cut 1 base from V and 8 bases from J; bases unmatched to any gene: 8. The CDR3 runs to 17 residues. For the CDR3, the DNA is TGTGCCATCAGTGAGTGGGGGACAGGGGGCTTCGGCGAAAAACTGTTTTTT. As protein: CAISEWGTGGFGEKLFF.

CDR3 nucleotides: TGTGCCAGCAGCCAAGATAGGGGAATCGATGAGCAGTTCTTC. Its protein product is CASSQDRGIDEQFF. The chain has TRBV4-2 and TRBJ2-1, with D tentatively TRBD1 (5 bases). Looked up from germline, CDR1 is LGHNA and CDR2 is YNFKEQ. This CDR3 has 14 residues. Trimming shortened V by 0 bases and J by 8 bases, and 11 bases separated the two germline ends.

This clone was seen only a few times. This rearrangement joins TRBV30 to TRBJ2-7, with TRBD1 identical over 7 bases. The CDR3 extends over 13 amino acids. V trimming: 7 bases; J trimming: 2 bases; junction bases outside the gene matches: 8. Germline CDR1 reads GTSNPN; CDR2 reads SVGIG (reference sequence). CDR3 amino acids: CASSRQGTYEQYF. The CDR3 DNA sequence: TGTGCCTCCTCCCGACAGGGTACCTACGAGCAGTACTTC.

The chain carries TRBV27 and TRBJ2-1, with TRBD2 identical over 9 bases. The germline gives CDR1 MNHEY, CDR2 SMNVEV (reference sequence). The CDR3 consists of 13 residues. V was clipped by 7 bases and J by 7 bases; unmatched bases: 5. The CDR3 DNA follows: TGTGCCAGCAACCTAGCGGGACAGAATGAGCAGTTCTTC. Its protein is CASNLAGQNEQFF.

This chain joins TRBV6-2 or TRBV6-3 and TRBJ2-7; TRBD2 agrees at 13 bases. Looked up from germline, CDR1 is MNHEY and CDR2 is SVGEGT. The CDR3 is 16 amino acids. The V gene end was trimmed by 5 bases and the J gene end by 0 bases; junction bases not matched to a gene: 4. The CDR3: CASSPLAGGPSYEQYF. As DNA, the CDR3 is TGTGCCAGCAGTCCACTAGCGGGAGGGCCCTCCTACGAGCAGTACTTC.

With regard to this clone: Mismatch with germline at one junction end may stem from a read error. This chain joins TRBV10-3 and TRBJ1-1, with 8 positions matching TRBD1. The CDR3 sequence is 15 residues long. Germline lookup yields CDR1 ENHRY and CDR2 SYGVKD. CDR3 nucleotide sequence: TGTGCCATCAGTGAGCCCACAGGGGGGAACGCTGAAGCTTTCTTT. This encodes CAISEPTGGNAEAFF.

This clone was recorded a few times. The CDR3 sequence: CASSLLAGGPYNEQFF. The CDR3 DNA sequence: TGTGCCAGCAGCTTATTAGCGGGAGGGCCCTACAATGAGCAGTTCTTC. The V gene is TRBV7-9, the J gene TRBJ2-1, with 11 nucleotides matching TRBD2. The CDR3 consists of 16 residues. With 2 bases clipped from V and 2 bases from J, the junction kept 2 bases outside the gene matches. The germline gives CDR1 SEHNR, CDR2 FQNEAQ (reference sequence).

The chain recombines TRBV24-1 with TRBJ1-4; unclear D gene. The germline CDR1 and CDR2 sequences are KGHDR and SFDVKD. This CDR3 is 15 amino acids long. V dropped 4 bases and J dropped 6 bases, with 14 bases sitting between them. CDR3 nucleotides: TGTGCCACCAGTGACTCCAGGTTGCAGGATGAAAAACTGTTTTTT. This encodes CATSDSRLQDEKLFF.

The CDR3 region is CASSRGLAGGSSYNEQFF. CDR3 bases: TGTGCCAGCAGCCGTGGACTAGCGGGAGGTAGCTCCTACAATGAGCAGTTCTTC. The rearrangement links TRBV7-8 to TRBJ2-1, with 14 bases matching TRBD2. With 5 bases clipped from V and 0 bases from J, the junction kept 6 bases outside the gene matches. This CDR3 has 18 amino acids. Germline values: CDR1 SGHVS, CDR2 FQNEAQ.

V gene TRBV7-9 combines with J gene TRBJ2-2, with 7 bases aligning to TRBD1. The V gene end was trimmed by 2 bases and the J gene end by 2 bases; junction bases not matched to a gene: 11. Germline V lookup: CDR1 SEHNR, CDR2 FQNEAQ (reference sequence). This CDR3 is built from 18 residues. This chain's CDR3 is CASSLNWEDRVNTGELFF. CDR3 in DNA: TGTGCCAGCAGCTTAAATTGGGAAGACAGGGTTAACACCGGGGAGCTGTTTTTT. The whole variable domain, remainder taken from reference TRBV7-9 and TRBJ2-2, is DTGVSQNPRHKITKRGQNVTFRCDPISEHNRLYWYRQTLGQGPEFLTYFQNEAQLEKSRLLSDRFSAERPKGSFSTLEIQRTEQGDSAMYLCASSLNWEDRVNTGELFFGEGSRLTVL.

The chain is built from TRBV5-1 and TRBJ1-3; the D is unclear. CDR3 length: 15 residues. Trimming shortened V by 4 bases and J by 0 bases, and 11 bases separated the two germline ends. Germline V gives CDR1 SGHRS, CDR2 YFSETQ. The CDR3 sequence: CASSTGAISGNTIYF. The CDR3 nucleotides are TGCGCCAGCAGCACTGGAGCGATCTCTGGAAACACCATATATTTT. The full variable domain, rest sourced from reference TRBV5-1 and TRBJ1-3, is KAGVTQTPRYLIKTRGQQVTLSCSPISGHRSVSWYQQTPGQGLQFLFEYFSETQRNKGNFPGRFSGRQFSNSRSEMNVSTLELGDSALYLCASSTGAISGNTIYFGEGSWLTVV.

J is TRBJ1-3 and V is TRBV2; D remains ambiguous. Trimming stripped 4 bases from V and 0 bases from J, with 10 bases between. Germline V gene sequence: CDR1 SNHLY, CDR2 FYNNEI. This CDR3 region has 15 residues. The CDR3 loop reads CASSAWGDSGNTIYF. For the CDR3, the DNA is TGTGCCAGCAGTGCCTGGGGAGACTCTGGAAACACCATATATTTT.

The chain joins TRBV4-2 to TRBJ1-5; possible D gene TRBD1, 5 bases. With 1 base removed from V and 0 bases from J, the gap between germline ends came to 7 bases. Germline V gene lookup returns CDR1 LGHNA and CDR2 YNFKEQ. CDR3 length: 15 amino acids. Here the CDR3 reads CASSQGQFSNQPQHF. The CDR3 DNA is TGTGCCAGCAGCCAAGGACAGTTTAGCAATCAGCCCCAGCATTTT.

The rearrangement uses TRBV4-1 and TRBJ2-2; D not certain. Germline V gene data show CDR1 as MGHRA and CDR2 as YSYEKL. Trimming removed 2 bases at V and 4 bases at J, with 8 bases between. This CDR3 has 14 amino acids. CDR3 sequence: CASSQTLRTGELFF. The CDR3 DNA follows: TGCGCCAGCAGCCAAACCTTGCGCACCGGGGAGCTGTTTTTT.

The chain links TRBV9 to TRBJ2-4; 12 bases line up with TRBD2. V lost 4 bases, J lost 6 bases, and 8 bases stayed unmatched. The CDR3 loop spans 16 amino acids. Germline values: CDR1 SGDLS, CDR2 YYNGEE. CDR3 sequence reads: CASSPSGRAPGNIQYF. DNA of the CDR3: TGTGCCAGCAGCCCTAGCGGGAGGGCTCCGGGAAACATTCAGTACTTC. The full variable domain, in which reference TRBV9 and TRBJ2-4 provide the parts outside the CDR3, is DSGVTQTPKHLITATGQRVTLRCSPRSGDLSVYWYQQSLDQGLQFLIQYYNGEERAKGNILERFSAQQFPDLHSELNLSSLELGDSALYFCASSPSGRAPGNIQYFGAGTRLSVL.